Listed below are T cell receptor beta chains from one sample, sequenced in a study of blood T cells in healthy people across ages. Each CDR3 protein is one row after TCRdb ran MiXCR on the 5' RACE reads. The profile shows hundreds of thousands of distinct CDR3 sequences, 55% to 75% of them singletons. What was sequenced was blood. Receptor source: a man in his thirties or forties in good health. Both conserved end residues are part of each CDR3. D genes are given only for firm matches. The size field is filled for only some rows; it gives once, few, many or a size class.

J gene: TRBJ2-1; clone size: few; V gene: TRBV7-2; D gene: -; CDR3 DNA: TGTGCCAGCAGCTTAATCGCGCAGAGCTCCTACAATGAGCAGTTCTTC; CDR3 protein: CASSLIAQSSYNEQFF
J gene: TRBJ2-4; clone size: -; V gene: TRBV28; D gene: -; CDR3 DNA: TGTGCCAGCAGTTCTGGGAGTATTAGCTCCGACGAGCGGTACTTC; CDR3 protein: CASSSGSISSDERYF
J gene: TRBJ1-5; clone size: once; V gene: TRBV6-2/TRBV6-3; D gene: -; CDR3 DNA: TGTGCCAGCAGTTACTCCGGGGGCCAGGGTCAGCCCCAGCATTTT; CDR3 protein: CASSYSGGQGQPQHF
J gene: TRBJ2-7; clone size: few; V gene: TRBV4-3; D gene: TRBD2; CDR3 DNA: TGCGCCAGCAGCCAAGATCTTCTAGCGGAAATATCCTACGAGCAGTACTTC; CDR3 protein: CASSQDLLAEISYEQYF
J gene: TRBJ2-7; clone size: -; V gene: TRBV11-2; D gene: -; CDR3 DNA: TGTGCCAGCAGCTTTAAGTGGTCGCGCAACGAGCAGTACTTC; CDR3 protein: CASSFKWSRNEQYF
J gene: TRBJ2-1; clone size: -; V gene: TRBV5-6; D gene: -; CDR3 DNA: TGTGCCAGCAGCCGATATTCCGGGGACACCAATGAGCAGTTCTTC; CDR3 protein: CASSRYSGDTNEQFF
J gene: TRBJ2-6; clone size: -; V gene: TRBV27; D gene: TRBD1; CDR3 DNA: TGTGCCAGCAGTTTATCCGGGACAGGAAGCTCTGGGGCCAACGTCCTGACTTTC; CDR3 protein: CASSLSGTGSSGANVLTF
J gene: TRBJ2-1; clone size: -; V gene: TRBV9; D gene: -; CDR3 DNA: TGTGCCAGCAGCGTAGCTCCGCAGAACTACAATGAGCAGTTCTTC; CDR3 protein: CASSVAPQNYNEQFF
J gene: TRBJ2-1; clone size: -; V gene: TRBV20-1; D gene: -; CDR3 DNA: TGCAGTGCTAGAGATATGGTAGCCCCCAGGTTTAGGAATGAGCAGTTCTTC; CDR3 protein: CSARDMVAPRFRNEQFF
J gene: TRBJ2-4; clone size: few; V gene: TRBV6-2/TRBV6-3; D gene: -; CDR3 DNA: TGTGCCAGCTCGCGGAACCTAGGGGGTACAGGATCCAAAAACATTCAGTACTTC; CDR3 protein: CASSRNLGGTGSKNIQYF
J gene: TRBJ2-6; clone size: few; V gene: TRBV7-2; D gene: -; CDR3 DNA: TGTGCCAGCAGTGTTGGACAGCCCGTCTCTGGGGCCAACGTCCTGACTTTC; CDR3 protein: CASSVGQPVSGANVLTF
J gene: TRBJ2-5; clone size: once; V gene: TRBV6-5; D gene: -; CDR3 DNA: TGTGCCAGCAGCCGAGGAGGGCCTTCGTCCAATGAGCAGTACTTC; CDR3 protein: CASSRGGPSSNEQYF
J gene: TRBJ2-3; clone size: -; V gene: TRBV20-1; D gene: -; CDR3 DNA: TGCAGTGCTAGATGGTTCCAGGGCACAGATACGCAGTATTTT; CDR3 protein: CSARWFQGTDTQYF
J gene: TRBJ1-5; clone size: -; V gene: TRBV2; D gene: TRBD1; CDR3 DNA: TGTGCCAGTACCTGGGACAGGCATAGCAATCAGCCCCAGCATTTT; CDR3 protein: CASTWDRHSNQPQHF
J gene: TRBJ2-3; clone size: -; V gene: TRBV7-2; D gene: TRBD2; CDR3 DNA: TGTGCCAGCAGCTTGCAAACGTCTAGCGGGAGCACAGATACGCAGTATTTT; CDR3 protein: CASSLQTSSGSTDTQYF
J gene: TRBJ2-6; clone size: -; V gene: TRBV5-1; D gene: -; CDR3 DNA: TGCGCCAGCAGGAGAGACGGGGGTCCGTCTGGGGCCAACGTCCTGACTTTC; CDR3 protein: CASRRDGGPSGANVLTF
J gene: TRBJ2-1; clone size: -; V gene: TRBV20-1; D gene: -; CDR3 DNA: TGCAGTGCTCCCCGGGCGATAGATTACAATGAGCAGTTCTTC; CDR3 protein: CSAPRAIDYNEQFF
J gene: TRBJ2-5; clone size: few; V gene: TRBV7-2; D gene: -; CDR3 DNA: TGTGCCAGCAGCTTAGCGCTTCGGACCTACCAAGAGACCCAGTACTTC; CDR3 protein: CASSLALRTYQETQYF
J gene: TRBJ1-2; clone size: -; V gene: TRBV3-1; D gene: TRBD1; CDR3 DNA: TGTGCCAGCAGCCAAGGGACAGGGGGCGCGAGCTACACCTTC; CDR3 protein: CASSQGTGGASYTF
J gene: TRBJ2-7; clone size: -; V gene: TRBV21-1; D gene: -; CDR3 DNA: TGTGCCAGCAGCAGAGTAGGGTGCGAGCAGTACTTC; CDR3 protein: CASSRVGCEQYF
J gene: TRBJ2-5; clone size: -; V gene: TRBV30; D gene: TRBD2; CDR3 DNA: TGTGCCTGGAAAATAGCGGGGAAAGAGACCCAGTACTTC; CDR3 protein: CAWKIAGKETQYF
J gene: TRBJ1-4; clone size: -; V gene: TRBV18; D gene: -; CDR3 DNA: TGTGCCAGCTCCGGGATCGCCAATGAAAAACTGTTTTTT; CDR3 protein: CASSGIANEKLFF
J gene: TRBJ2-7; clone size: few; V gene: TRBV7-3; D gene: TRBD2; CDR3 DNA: TGTGCCAGCAGCTTAGGGCCAGCGGGAGCCTACGAGCAGTACTTC; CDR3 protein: CASSLGPAGAYEQYF
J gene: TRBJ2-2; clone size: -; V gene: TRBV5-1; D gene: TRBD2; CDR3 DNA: TGCGCCAGCAGCTTCCAATGGGGACTAGAGAACACCGGGGAGCTGTTTTTT; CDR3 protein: CASSFQWGLENTGELFF
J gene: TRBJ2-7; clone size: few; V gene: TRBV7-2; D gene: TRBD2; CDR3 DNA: TGTGCCAGCAGCTGGGCCGGGACTAGCGGGGTAGGGGCCTACGAGCAGTACTTC; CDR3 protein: CASSWAGTSGVGAYEQYF
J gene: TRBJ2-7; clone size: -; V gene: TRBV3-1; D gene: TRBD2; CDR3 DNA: TGTGCCAGCAGTCTAGGACTAGCGACCCCCTACGAGCAGTACTTC; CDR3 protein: CASSLGLATPYEQYF
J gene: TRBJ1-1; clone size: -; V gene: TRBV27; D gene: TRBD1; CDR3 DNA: TGTGCCAGCAGTCCGCAGGGGGCTCGCACTGAAGCTTTCTTT; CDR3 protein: CASSPQGARTEAFF
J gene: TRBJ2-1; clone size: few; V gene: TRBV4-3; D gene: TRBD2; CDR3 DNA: TGCGCCAGCAGCCAGCTAGCGGGAGATGAGCAGTTCTTC; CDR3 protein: CASSQLAGDEQFF
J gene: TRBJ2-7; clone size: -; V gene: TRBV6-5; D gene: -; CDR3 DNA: TGTATTGACGGTGGTCCCGAGGGTTACGAGCAGTACTTC; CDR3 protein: CIDGGPEGYEQYF
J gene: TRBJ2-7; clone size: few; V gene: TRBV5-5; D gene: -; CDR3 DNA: TGTGCCAGCACCCGACGCCCCCGGGACCTATACGAGCAGTACTTC; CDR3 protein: CASTRRPRDLYEQYF
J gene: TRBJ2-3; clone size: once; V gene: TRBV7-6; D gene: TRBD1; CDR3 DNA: TGTGCCAGCAGCTTAGGAACCCCGGGACAGTCCACAGATACGCAGTATTTT; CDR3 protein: CASSLGTPGQSTDTQYF